These 11 T cell receptor beta chains originate from one sample sequenced in a study of cytomegalovirus exposure and HLA in healthy donors. Clones were sequenced by immunoSEQ multiplex PCR, and TCRdb holds only the in-frame ones, with some missing. The sample carries about 74,000 clones, 94% recorded once. Sequencing was performed on PBMCs. All receptors derive from a woman between 18 and 29 years old in good health and CMV-seropositive.

The V call is TRBV6-1, the J call TRBJ1-5; no clear D. This CDR3 contains 19 residues. Trimming removed 4 bases from V and 1 base from J, with 23 bases in between. Germline V gene lookup returns CDR1 MNHNS and CDR2 SASEGT. The CDR3 bases are TGTGCCAGCAGTGCCTCCCCCACCCTGGCGGGCCTCAGCAATCAGCCCCAGCATTTT. This gives the protein CASSASPTLAGLSNQPQHF.

This chain joins TRBV7-9 and TRBJ1-5; D uncertain. Germline CDR1 SEHNR, CDR2 FQNEAQ (reference sequence). CDR3 length: 13 residues. The V end was cut by 3 bases, the J end by 9 bases, with 12 bases between. CDR3 residues: CASSLTATGPQHF. CDR3 nucleotides: TGTGCCAGCAGCTTGACTGCGACTGGGCCCCAGCATTTT.

The chain links TRBV5-1 to TRBJ2-7; D is unclear. The CDR3 spans 16 residues. Trimming pared 4 bases from V and 0 bases from J, leaving 17 bases between. The germline gives CDR1 SGHRS, CDR2 YFSETQ. CDR3 nucleotides: TGCGCCAGCAGCCCCGTGTTTGCGGAAGTCTCCTACGAGCAGTACTTC. Translation: CASSPVFAEVSYEQYF.

The chain is built from TRBV5-1 and TRBJ1-5, with D tentatively TRBD1 (6 bases). The V end was cut by 2 bases, the J end by 0 bases, with 9 bases between. This CDR3 comprises 15 residues. Germline loops: CDR1 SGHRS, CDR2 YFSETQ. This CDR3 is CASSLGGVSNQPQHF. The CDR3 DNA follows: TGCGCCAGCAGCTTAGGGGGGGTTAGCAATCAGCCCCAGCATTTT.

This chain links TRBV7-8 with TRBJ2-1; the D is unclear. This CDR3 comprises 16 residues. Trimming pared 4 bases from V and 1 base from J, leaving 14 bases between. Per germline, CDR1 SGHVS and CDR2 FQNEAQ. The CDR3 sequence is CASSSVLLVSYNEQFF. The CDR3 DNA follows: TGTGCCAGCAGCTCGGTCCTCCTGGTTTCCTACAATGAGCAGTTCTTC.

This clone was seen just once. In DNA form, the CDR3 reads TGCAGCGTTGGCTGTTGGGGGGACAATGAGCAGTTCTTC. It yields the protein CSVGCWGDNEQFF. The gene calls are TRBV29-1 and TRBJ2-1, with D maybe TRBD2 (6 bases). In germline, CDR1 is SQVTM, CDR2 ANQGSEA. The CDR3 covers 13 residues. Trimming left V 4 bases short and J 5 bases short, with 12 bases between.

J is TRBJ1-6 and V is TRBV19; a possible D gene is TRBD1 (5 bases). Germline CDR1 reads LNHDA; CDR2 reads SQIVND (reference sequence). Trimming removed 6 bases at V and 5 bases at J, with 8 bases between. The length of the CDR3 is 13 residues. The CDR3 protein is CASSPGNNSPLHF. CDR3 DNA: TGTGCCAGTAGCCCAGGGAATAATTCACCCCTCCACTTT.

This clone has more than one count but fewer than ten. V gene TRBV7-8 combines with J gene TRBJ2-2; 15 bases are a match to TRBD2. V trimming: 7 bases; J trimming: 0 bases; junction bases outside the gene matches: 6. The CDR3 spans 18 residues. Germline-derived CDR1 and CDR2 are SGHVS and FQNEAQ. CDR3 residues: CASTTGLAGGPNTGELFF. The CDR3 DNA sequence: TGTGCCAGCACCACCGGACTAGCGGGGGGGCCGAACACCGGGGAGCTGTTTTTT. Full variable domain (missing parts from reference TRBV7-8 and TRBJ2-2): GAGVSQSPRYKVAKRGQDVALRCDPISGHVSLFWYQQALGQGPEFLTYFQNEAQLDKSGLPSDRFFAERPEGSVSTLKIQRTQQEDSAVYLCASTTGLAGGPNTGELFFGEGSRLTVL.

The gene calls are TRBV7-2 and TRBJ2-1, with 7 bases aligning to TRBD2. Germline CDR1 SGHTA, CDR2 FQGNSA. Trimming removed 5 bases from V and 12 bases from J; junction bases left unmatched: 10. This CDR3 has 13 residues. The DNA for the CDR3 is TGTGCCAGCAGCCCACCCTCCGGGGGGAGGCAGTTCTTC. Its protein product is CASSPPSGGRQFF.

The V and J genes are TRBV2 and TRBJ2-3; 7 positions match TRBD2. Germline assignment: CDR1 SNHLY and CDR2 FYNNEI. This CDR3 region has 14 residues. The V gene end was trimmed by 7 bases and the J gene end by 6 bases; junction bases not matched to a gene: 10. This CDR3 is CASTRYGGGDTQYF. The CDR3 DNA is TGTGCCAGCACCCGCTACGGGGGAGGGGATACGCAGTATTTT. Full variable domain (rest looked up from reference TRBV2 and TRBJ2-3): EPEVTQTPSHQVTQMGQEVILRCVPISNHLYFYWYRQILGQKVEFLVSFYNNEISEKSEIFDDQFSVERPDGSNFTLKIRSTKLEDSAMYFCASTRYGGGDTQYFGPGTRLTVL.

This chain joins TRBV18 and TRBJ2-7, with a tentative D call TRBD2 (7 bases). Germline assignment: CDR1 KGHSH and CDR2 LQKENI. V was trimmed by 3 bases and J by 5 bases, leaving 23 bases between them. CDR3 length equals 17 residues. Here the CDR3 DNA reads TGTGCCAGCTCACCGAACGCCGGCGGGGGCGGGGTCCACGAGCAGTACTTC. Translating gives CASSPNAGGGGVHEQYF.